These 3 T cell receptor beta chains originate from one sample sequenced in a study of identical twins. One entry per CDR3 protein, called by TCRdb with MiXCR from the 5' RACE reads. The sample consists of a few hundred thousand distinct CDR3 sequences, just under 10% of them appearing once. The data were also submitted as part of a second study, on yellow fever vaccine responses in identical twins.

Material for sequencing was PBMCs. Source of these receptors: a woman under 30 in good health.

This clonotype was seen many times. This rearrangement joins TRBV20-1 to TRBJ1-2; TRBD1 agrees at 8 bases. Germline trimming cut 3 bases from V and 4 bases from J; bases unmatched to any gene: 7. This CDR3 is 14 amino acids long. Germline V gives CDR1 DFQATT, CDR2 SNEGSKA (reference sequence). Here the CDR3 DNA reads TGCAGTGCTAGCATGGACAGGGTGACCTATGGCTACACCTTC. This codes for CSASMDRVTYGYTF.

CDR3 sequence: CASSPNLADSGGELFF. As DNA, the CDR3 is TGTGCCAGCTCACCAAATTTGGCGGACAGTGGCGGGGAGCTGTTTTTT. This chain connects TRBV18 to TRBJ2-2, with D possibly TRBD1 on 6 matching bases. This CDR3 has 16 residues. Trimming removed 2 bases at V and 7 bases at J, with 17 bases between. Looked up from germline, CDR1 is KGHSH and CDR2 is LQKENI.

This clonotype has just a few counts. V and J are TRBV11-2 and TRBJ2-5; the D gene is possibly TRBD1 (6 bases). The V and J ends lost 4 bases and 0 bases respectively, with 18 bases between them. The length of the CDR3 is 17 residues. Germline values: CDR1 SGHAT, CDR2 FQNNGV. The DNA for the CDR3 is TGTGCCAGCAGCTCAACTCGGGACAAACGGTACCAAGAGACCCAGTACTTC. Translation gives CASSSTRDKRYQETQYF. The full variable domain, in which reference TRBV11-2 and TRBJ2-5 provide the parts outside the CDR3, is EAGVAQSPRYKIIEKRQSVAFWCNPISGHATLYWYQQILGQGPKLLIQFQNNGVVDDSQLPKDRFSAERLKGVDSTLKIQPAKLEDSAVYLCASSSTRDKRYQETQYFGPGTRLLVL.